This TCR beta chain is from a study of T cells after yellow fever vaccination. General study findings and limits: Just a small share of clonotypes turned up in the CD4 compartment as well as the CD8 compartment. Though weaker, the secondary response peaked faster, on day 5 versus 15. Detected again after the booster were most primary-vaccination clones, at nearly 97% CD4 and around 91% CD8.

Production of TCR cDNA was by 5'RACE template switching, which also added a universal primer site and UMIs. TCRdb used MiXCR to reprocess the 5' RACE reads, holding one entry per CDR3 protein. This table holds approximately 450,000 distinct CDR3 sequences, around 20% found once. Of note for this clonotype: Its matching antigen is unknown.

Material: PBMCs, obtained before the yellow fever booster vaccination. This clonotype was obtained from a man in his late teens or twenties who received the YFV17D yellow fever vaccine.

CDR3 DNA: TGTGCCAGCAGCCCAACGAGAGCTTACTCCTACAATGAGCAGTTCTTC. The encoded protein is CASSPTRAYSYNEQFF. The chain combines TRBV7-3 with TRBJ2-1; D remains unclear. V was cut by 5 bases and J by 0 bases, with 14 bases left in between. Germline V gene data show CDR1 as SGHTA and CDR2 as FQGTGA. This CDR3 region has 16 residues.